These 21 T cell receptor beta chains came from one sample sequenced in a study of CD8 T cells in ankylosing spondylitis. Each CDR3 protein gets one entry after TCRdb re-called the 5' RACE reads with MiXCR. There are over 600,000 distinct CDR3 sequences in the sample; over 15% occur only once, and around 19% lies in the top ten. Study observations and caveats: Ankylosing spondylitis blood appeared to carry a characteristic TCR beta motif of seven to nine highly homologous variants.

Their recognized antigens are unknown. Sequencing was carried out using blood, either unsorted or a sorted T cell fraction (not recorded which). These receptors all stem from a male donor with ankylosing spondylitis.

This clonotype was detected only a few times. The chain is built from TRBV12-3 or TRBV12-4 and TRBJ2-5; possibly TRBD2 for D (6 bases). With 6 bases removed from V and 0 bases from J, the gap between germline ends came to 14 bases. CDR3 size: 15 residues. The CDR3 loop is CASSLQSGYQETQYF. Here the CDR3 DNA reads TGTGCCAGCAGCCTCCAAAGCGGGTACCAAGAGACCCAGTACTTC.

V is TRBV4-1 and J is TRBJ1-3; D gene ambiguous. This CDR3 is 16 amino acids long. The germline V gene has CDR1 MGHRA and CDR2 YSYEKL. The V gene lost 1 base and the J gene lost 0 bases, with 10 bases spanning the gap. CDR3 sequence (DNA): TGCGCCAGCAGCCAAGCCGCTCCGGGCTCTGGAAACACCATATATTTT. Its protein is CASSQAAPGSGNTIYF.

This rearrangement joins TRBV15 to TRBJ2-7, with 9 bases identical to TRBD2. Germline CDR1 reads LNHNV; CDR2 reads YYDKDF (reference sequence). This CDR3 is 15 amino acids long. The V and J ends lost 5 bases and 1 base, in that order; junction bases with no gene match: 6. The CDR3 here is CATSSAGGRSYEQYF. The CDR3 DNA is TGTGCCACCAGCTCTGCGGGAGGGCGGTCCTACGAGCAGTACTTC.

This clonotype has ten or more counts. The V gene is TRBV4-1, the J gene TRBJ1-2; TRBD1 is a possible D gene (5 bases). In germline, CDR1 is MGHRA, CDR2 YSYEKL. The length of the CDR3 is 21 residues. Trimming cost V 0 bases and J 1 base, with 27 bases left between them. CDR3 region: CASSQEFGGEGRRQLNYGYTF. Written as DNA, the CDR3 is TGCGCCAGCAGCCAAGAGTTCGGGGGTGAGGGACGTAGGCAACTTAACTATGGCTACACCTTC.

There are a few counts of this clonotype. The chain employs TRBV6-1 and TRBJ1-1; 7 nucleotides align to TRBD1. This CDR3 contains 15 residues. Germline loops: CDR1 MNHNS, CDR2 SASEGT. The V and J ends lost 6 bases and 0 bases, in that order; junction bases with no gene match: 7. The CDR3 reads CASSPDRFMNTEAFF. In DNA form, the CDR3 reads TGTGCCAGCAGCCCGGACAGGTTCATGAACACTGAAGCTTTCTTT.

This clonotype was found a few times. The rearrangement links TRBV19 to TRBJ1-5; D gene ambiguous. Germline V gene data show CDR1 as LNHDA and CDR2 as SQIVND (reference sequence). Trimming shortened V by 3 bases and J by 3 bases, and 6 bases separated the two germline ends. This CDR3 has 13 residues. In nucleotides, the CDR3 is TGTGCCAGTAGTATCCAGAACAATCAGCCCCAGCATTTT. Its protein is CASSIQNNQPQHF.

This clonotype was seen a few times. V gene TRBV10-3 combines with J gene TRBJ2-7, with 9 bases fitting TRBD1. The junction had 6 bases not matched to a gene; V was cut back by 7 bases and J by 5 bases. In germline, CDR1 is ENHRY, CDR2 SYGVKD. The CDR3 sequence is 13 residues long. CDR3 sequence (DNA): TGTGCCATCATTGGGACAGGGAGTAACGAGCAGTACTTC. Translated, it gives CAIIGTGSNEQYF.

This sequence joins TRBV6-1 and TRBJ1-5, with a possible D match to TRBD1 (5 bases). This CDR3 comprises 14 residues. V was clipped by 3 bases and J by 1 base, with 7 bases between them. Germline loops: CDR1 MNHNS, CDR2 SASEGT. CDR3 region: CASSEWGSNQPQHF. The CDR3, as DNA: TGTGCCAGCAGTGAGTGGGGGAGCAATCAGCCCCAGCATTTT.

This clonotype was counted only a few times. This chain uses TRBV5-1 with TRBJ2-5; 7 bases are shared with TRBD2. V was clipped by 2 bases and J by 3 bases; unmatched bases: 4. In germline, CDR1 is SGHRS, CDR2 YFSETQ. This CDR3 has 14 residues. CDR3 nucleotides: TGCGCCAGCAGCTTAACGGGGAGGGAAGAGACCCAGTACTTC. Protein product: CASSLTGREETQYF.

The chain carries TRBV20-1 and TRBJ2-7; either TRBD1 or TRBD2 may fit D (5 bases each). The CDR3 totals 17 residues. CDR1 and CDR2 from the germline V gene are DFQATT and SNEGSKA (reference sequence). The V end lost 0 bases, the J end lost 0 bases, and 18 bases lay between the germline ends. The CDR3 bases are TGCAGTGCTAGAGATTCTCGGGGCAGAGAGGTCTCCTACGAGCAGTACTTC. Translation: CSARDSRGREVSYEQYF.

This clonotype was detected a few times. This chain uses TRBV4-3 with TRBJ2-2, with unresolved D. This CDR3 has 14 residues. Germline assignment: CDR1 LGHNA and CDR2 YSLEER. V was cut by 0 bases and J by 5 bases, with 7 bases left in between. CDR3 region: CASSQDSPTGELFF. Here the CDR3 DNA reads TGCGCCAGCAGCCAAGATTCCCCAACCGGGGAGCTGTTTTTT.

The chain recombines TRBV18 with TRBJ1-2; 7 nucleotides agree with TRBD1. This CDR3 has 15 amino acids. The junction had 6 bases not matched to a gene; V was cut back by 0 bases and J by 5 bases. Germline CDR1 KGHSH, CDR2 LQKENI. CDR3 sequence: CASSPPRGTAYGYTF. CDR3 nucleotides: TGTGCCAGCTCACCACCGAGAGGGACAGCGTATGGCTACACCTTC.

This clonotype was seen at least ten times. The chain has TRBV10-3 and TRBJ2-3; 14 nucleotides line up with TRBD2. The junction had 15 bases not matched to a gene; V was cut back by 9 bases and J by 1 base. This CDR3 spans 19 amino acids. CDR1 is ENHRY, CDR2 SYGVKD, per germline. CDR3 nucleotides: TGTGCCATAGGGCTCAGGGGGACTAGCGGGAGCGTTGGCACAGATACGCAGTATTTT. Translation: CAIGLRGTSGSVGTDTQYF.

The chain links TRBV6-1 to TRBJ1-6; TRBD1 matches at 7 bases. Trimming removed 11 bases from V and 5 bases from J; junction bases left unmatched: 6. This CDR3 has 13 amino acids. Germline V gives CDR1 MNHNS, CDR2 SASEGT. This CDR3 is CAGGTANNSPLHF. CDR3 nucleotides: TGTGCCGGCGGGACAGCAAATAATTCACCCCTCCACTTT.

This clonotype came up a few times. The genes are TRBV29-1 and TRBJ2-7, with D tentatively TRBD2 (6 bases). The CDR3 length is 12 residues. Trimming took 4 bases from V and 7 from J, leaving 14 bases between them. The germline gives CDR1 SQVTM, CDR2 ANQGSEA. As DNA, the CDR3 is TGCAGCGTTGGCGGGGTTCTTGGGGAGCAGTACTTC. Residues: CSVGGVLGEQYF.

This clonotype was seen only a few times. This chain connects TRBV20-1 to TRBJ1-1, with TRBD1 as a possible D gene (5 bases). The germline V gene has CDR1 DFQATT and CDR2 SNEGSKA (reference sequence). The CDR3 spans 16 residues. The ends were cut back, 4 bases at V and 1 base at J, with 19 bases in the middle. DNA of the CDR3: TGCAGTGCTATAGGAGCCCAGGGTAAGAGGAACACTGAAGCTTTCTTT. It yields the protein CSAIGAQGKRNTEAFF.

This chain links TRBV29-1 with TRBJ1-2; weak D call: TRBD1 (6 bases). Germline V gene lookup returns CDR1 SQVTM and CDR2 ANQGSEA. The CDR3 runs to 14 residues. V dropped 7 bases and J dropped 8 bases, with 23 bases sitting between them. In DNA, the CDR3 is TGCAGCGCCACACAGAAAAGGGGGGGAGAAGGCTACACCTTC. Translated, it gives CSATQKRGGEGYTF.

V usage is TRBV4-1 and J usage is TRBJ1-1; a possible D gene is TRBD1 (5 bases). With 0 bases removed from V and 0 bases from J, the gap between germline ends came to 8 bases. The germline CDR1 and CDR2 sequences are MGHRA and YSYEKL. The CDR3 contains 15 residues. The CDR3 sequence is CASSQEYRLNTEAFF. In DNA form, the CDR3 reads TGCGCCAGCAGCCAAGAATACAGGTTGAACACTGAAGCTTTCTTT.

The table lists this clonotype with a few counts. The gene calls are TRBV4-2 and TRBJ2-7; TRBD2 might be the D (6 bases). The V gene lost 0 bases and the J gene lost 4 bases, with 13 bases spanning the gap. The CDR3 loop spans 15 amino acids. Germline CDR1 and CDR2: LGHNA and YNFKEQ. This chain's CDR3 is CASSQEREVLYEQYF. DNA of the CDR3: TGTGCCAGCAGCCAAGAAAGGGAGGTCCTGTACGAGCAGTACTTC.

This clonotype appeared many times. The chain employs TRBV10-3 and TRBJ2-2, with 12 bases that match TRBD2. V lost 6 bases, J lost 0 bases, and 2 bases stayed unmatched. The CDR3 is 16 residues long. Looked up from germline, CDR1 is ENHRY and CDR2 is SYGVKD. CDR3 nucleotide sequence: TGTGCCATCAGCCCTAGCGGGGGGGCGAACACCGGGGAGCTGTTTTTT. Protein sequence: CAISPSGGANTGELFF.

The gene calls are TRBV6-1 and TRBJ1-5, with 7 bases lining up with TRBD1. CDR1 is MNHNS and CDR2 is SASEGT in the germline V gene. V trimming: 5 bases; J trimming: 1 base; junction bases outside the gene matches: 5. The CDR3 totals 15 residues. The CDR3, as DNA: TGTGCCAGCAGTCCCAGGGGGGGGAGCAATCAGCCCCAGCATTTT. Residues: CASSPRGGSNQPQHF.